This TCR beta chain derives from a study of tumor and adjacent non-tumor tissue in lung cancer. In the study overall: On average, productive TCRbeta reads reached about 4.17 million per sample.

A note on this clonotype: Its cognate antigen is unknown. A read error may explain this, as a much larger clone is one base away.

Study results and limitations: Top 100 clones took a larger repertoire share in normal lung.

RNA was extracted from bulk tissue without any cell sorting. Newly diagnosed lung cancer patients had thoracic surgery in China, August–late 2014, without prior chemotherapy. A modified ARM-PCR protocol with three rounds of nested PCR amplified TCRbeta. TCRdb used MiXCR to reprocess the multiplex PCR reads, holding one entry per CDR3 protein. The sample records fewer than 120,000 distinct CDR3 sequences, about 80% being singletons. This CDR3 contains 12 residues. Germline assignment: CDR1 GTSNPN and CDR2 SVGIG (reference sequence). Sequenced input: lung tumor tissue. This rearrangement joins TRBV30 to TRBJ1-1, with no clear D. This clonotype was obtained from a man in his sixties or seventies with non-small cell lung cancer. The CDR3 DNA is TGTGCCTGGAGTCTAATGAACACTGACGCTTTCTTT. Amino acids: CAWSLMNTDAFF.